These 15 T cell receptor beta chains were all obtained from the same sample, sequenced in a study of shared clonotypes between healthy human individuals. Data came from immunoSEQ multiplex PCR; TCRdb stores just in-frame clones and leaves some out. The sample has over a million clones, around three quarters seen once. Sequenced: memory CD4+ T cells from PBMCs. Subset defined: CD45RA-negative fraction. These receptors originate from a young man in good health. Some clones in this sample may be carry-over from other donors' samples.

This chain joins TRBV10-3 and TRBJ2-5, with D tentatively TRBD1 (6 bases). TRBJ2-7 explains the end of the DNA better; the J call may be wrong. The germline V gene has CDR1 ENHRY and CDR2 SYGVKD. This CDR3 comprises 13 residues. The CDR3 sequence is CAISLEQGGEQYF. The CDR3 DNA reads TGTGCCATCAGCCTCGAACAGGGTGGCGAGCAGTACTTC.

The rearrangement joins TRBV28 to TRBJ1-5, with unresolved D. The V gene lost 3 bases and the J gene lost 3 bases, with 9 bases spanning the gap. Germline-derived CDR1 and CDR2 are MDHEN and SYDVKM. There are 14 residues in the CDR3. As DNA, the CDR3 is TGTGCCAGCAGTTTCACGGGATACAATCAGCCCCAGCATTTT. This gives the protein CASSFTGYNQPQHF.

Only one count was recorded for this clone. CDR3 amino acids: CASSRSGSYNEQFF. CDR3 DNA sequence: TGTGCCAGCAGCCGTAGCGGGAGCTACAATGAGCAGTTCTTC. V and J are TRBV7-2 and TRBJ2-1; 9 nucleotides agree with TRBD2. Germline CDR1 SGHTA, CDR2 FQGNSA. J lost 3 bases, V lost 5 bases, and 2 bases had no gene match. The CDR3 has 14 residues.

This clone has a handful of counts. The chain joins TRBV21-1 to TRBJ2-7; the table gives TRBD2 as D, unverified against the DNA. TRBV21-1 is termed a pseudogene. The CDR3 spans 12 residues. The DNA for the CDR3 is TGTGCCAGCAGCAACTTTCCCTACGAGCAGTACTTC. It codes for CASSNFPYEQYF.

This chain uses TRBV7-2 with TRBJ1-5, with a possible D match to TRBD1 (5 bases). V was clipped by 5 bases and J by 7 bases, with 15 bases between them. CDR1 and CDR2 from the germline V gene are SGHTA and FQGNSA. The length of the CDR3 is 14 residues. The CDR3 protein is CASSRGGGHQPQHF. The CDR3 DNA follows: TGTGCCAGCAGCCGGGGCGGGGGTCACCAGCCCCAGCATTTT.

The sample holds many counts of this clone. The chain uses TRBV5-1 and TRBJ2-2; D may be TRBD1 (5 bases). Trimming cost V 0 bases and J 0 bases, with 21 bases left between them. CDR1 is SGHRS, CDR2 YFSETQ, per germline. The CDR3 runs 20 residues. Here the CDR3 DNA reads TGCGCCAGCAGCTTGGCCAGGGCAAGACCCTCGTTCGCGAACACCGGGGAGCTGTTTTTT. This sequence encodes CASSLARARPSFANTGELFF.

This clone was recorded at least ten times. The same CDR3 arises from other DNA sequences in this sample as well. The V and J genes are TRBV7-9 and TRBJ2-7, with D possibly called TRBD1 or TRBD2 (5 bases each). The germline V gene has CDR1 SEHNR and CDR2 FQNEAQ (reference sequence). The CDR3 length is 15 residues. V lost 1 base and J 2 bases, leaving 12 bases between the germline ends. The CDR3 region is CASSLGSGSTYEQYF. The CDR3 DNA is TGTGCCAGCAGCTTAGGGTCAGGGAGTACCTACGAGCAGTACTTC.

The CDR3 nucleotides are TGTGCCAGCAGTTTACGCTCCTCGCGGGTGATTGATCAGCCCCAGCATTTT. It yields the protein CASSLRSSRVIDQPQHF. V is TRBV27 and J is TRBJ1-5; D call uncertain. The CDR3 length is 17 residues. CDR1 and CDR2 (germline): MNHEY, SMNVEV (reference sequence). V shed 2 bases and J shed 5 bases, with 19 bases lying between them.

This chain uses TRBV28 with TRBJ1-1, with D possibly TRBD1 on 6 matching bases. Germline V lookup: CDR1 MDHEN, CDR2 SYDVKM. Trimming removed 3 bases at V and 10 bases at J, with 15 bases between. The CDR3 is 13 residues long. The CDR3 protein is CASSLWQGTGAFF. The DNA for the CDR3 is TGTGCCAGCAGTTTGTGGCAGGGGACGGGAGCTTTCTTT.

This clone was counted ten times or more. In DNA form, the CDR3 reads TGTGCCAGCAGCAAGACTAGCGGGGCATACACAGATACGCAGTATTTT. This translates into CASSKTSGAYTDTQYF. This rearrangement joins TRBV5-4 to TRBJ2-3, with 11 bases that match TRBD2. This CDR3 contains 16 residues. V dropped 4 bases and J dropped 2; count of bases not matched to a gene: 6. Per germline, CDR1 SGHNT and CDR2 YYREEE (reference sequence).

The chain's CDR3 is CASSSGGRDNQPQHF. CDR3 bases: TGTGCCAGCAGCTCTGGGGGCAGGGACAATCAGCCCCAGCATTTT. The genes are TRBV9 and TRBJ1-5; D perhaps matches TRBD1 (6 bases). The CDR3 extends over 15 amino acids. V was trimmed by 4 bases and J by 3 bases, leaving 14 bases between them. CDR1 and CDR2 from the germline V gene are SGDLS and YYNGEE.

The V call is TRBV9, the J call TRBJ2-7; TRBD2 agrees at 10 bases. Germline assignment: CDR1 SGDLS and CDR2 YYNGEE. V was pared by 1 base and J by 2 bases, with 6 bases of the junction left unmatched. The CDR3 extends over 16 amino acids. The CDR3 DNA reads as TGTGCCAGCAGCGTACTAGCGGGAGCCCTAACCTACGAGCAGTACTTC. It translates to CASSVLAGALTYEQYF.

The V and J genes are TRBV27 and TRBJ2-7; D remains unclear. Germline-derived CDR1 and CDR2 are MNHEY and SMNVEV (reference sequence). V was trimmed by 5 bases and J by 3 bases, leaving 11 bases between them. This CDR3 is built from 13 residues. CDR3 bases: TGTGCCAGCAGTCGCCGTTCGTTCTACGAGCAGTACTTC. Translation: CASSRRSFYEQYF.

The chain combines TRBV4-2 with TRBJ2-1; 9 positions agree with TRBD2. Germline assignment: CDR1 LGHNA and CDR2 YNFKEQ. The CDR3 sequence is 17 residues long. V lost 3 bases, J lost 4 bases, and 10 bases stayed unmatched. The CDR3 nucleotides read TGTGCCAGCAGCCAGCCACAGACTAGCGGAAGGTACAATGAGCAGTTCTTC. As protein: CASSQPQTSGRYNEQFF.

This clone was counted a few times. The gene calls are TRBV6-6 and TRBJ1-1; TRBD1 aligns across 9 bases. The length of the CDR3 is 14 residues. V lost 0 bases, J lost 6 bases, and 2 bases stayed unmatched. Germline-derived CDR1 and CDR2 are MNHNY and SVGAGI (reference sequence). The CDR3 coding sequence is TGTGCCAGCAGTTACTCGGGACAGGGCTCTGAAGCTTTCTTT. Translation: CASSYSGQGSEAFF.